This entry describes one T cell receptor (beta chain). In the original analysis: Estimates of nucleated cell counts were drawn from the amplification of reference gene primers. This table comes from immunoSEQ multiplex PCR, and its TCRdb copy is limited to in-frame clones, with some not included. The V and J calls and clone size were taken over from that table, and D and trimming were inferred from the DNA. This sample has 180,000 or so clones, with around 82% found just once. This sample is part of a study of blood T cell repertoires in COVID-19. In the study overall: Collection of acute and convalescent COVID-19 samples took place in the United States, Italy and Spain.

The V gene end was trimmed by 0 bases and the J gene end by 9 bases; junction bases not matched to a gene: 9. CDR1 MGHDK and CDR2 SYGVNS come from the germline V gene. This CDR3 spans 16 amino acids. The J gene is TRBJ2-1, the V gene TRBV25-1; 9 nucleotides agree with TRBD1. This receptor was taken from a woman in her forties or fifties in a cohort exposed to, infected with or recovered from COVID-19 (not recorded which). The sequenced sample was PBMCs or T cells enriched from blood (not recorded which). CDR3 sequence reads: CASSEYEGQGYAEQFF. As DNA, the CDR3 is TGTGCCAGCAGTGAATATGAGGGACAGGGATACGCTGAGCAGTTCTTC. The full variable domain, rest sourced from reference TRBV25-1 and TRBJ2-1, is EADIYQTPRYLVIGTGKKITLECSQTMGHDKMYWYQQDPGMELHLIHYSYGVNSTEKGDLSSESTVSRIRTEHFPLTLESARPSHTSQYLCASSEYEGQGYAEQFFGPGTRLTVL.